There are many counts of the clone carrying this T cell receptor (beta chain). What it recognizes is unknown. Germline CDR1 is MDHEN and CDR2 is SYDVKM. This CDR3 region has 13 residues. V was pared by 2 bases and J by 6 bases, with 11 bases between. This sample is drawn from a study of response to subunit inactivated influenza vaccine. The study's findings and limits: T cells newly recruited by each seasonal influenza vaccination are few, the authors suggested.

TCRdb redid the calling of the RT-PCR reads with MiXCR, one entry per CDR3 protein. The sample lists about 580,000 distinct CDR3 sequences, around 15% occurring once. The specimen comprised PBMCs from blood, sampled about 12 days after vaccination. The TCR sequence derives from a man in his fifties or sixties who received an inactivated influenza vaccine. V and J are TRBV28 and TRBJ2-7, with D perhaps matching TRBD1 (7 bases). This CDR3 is CASSLNRGGEQYF. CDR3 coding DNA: TGTGCCAGCAGTTTAAACAGGGGAGGCGAGCAGTACTTC. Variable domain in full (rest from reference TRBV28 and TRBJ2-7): DVKVTQSSRYLVKRTGEKVFLECVQDMDHENMFWYRQDPGLGLRLIYFSYDVKMKEKGDIPEGYSVSREKKERFSLILESASTNQTSMYLCASSLNRGGEQYFGPGTRLTVT.